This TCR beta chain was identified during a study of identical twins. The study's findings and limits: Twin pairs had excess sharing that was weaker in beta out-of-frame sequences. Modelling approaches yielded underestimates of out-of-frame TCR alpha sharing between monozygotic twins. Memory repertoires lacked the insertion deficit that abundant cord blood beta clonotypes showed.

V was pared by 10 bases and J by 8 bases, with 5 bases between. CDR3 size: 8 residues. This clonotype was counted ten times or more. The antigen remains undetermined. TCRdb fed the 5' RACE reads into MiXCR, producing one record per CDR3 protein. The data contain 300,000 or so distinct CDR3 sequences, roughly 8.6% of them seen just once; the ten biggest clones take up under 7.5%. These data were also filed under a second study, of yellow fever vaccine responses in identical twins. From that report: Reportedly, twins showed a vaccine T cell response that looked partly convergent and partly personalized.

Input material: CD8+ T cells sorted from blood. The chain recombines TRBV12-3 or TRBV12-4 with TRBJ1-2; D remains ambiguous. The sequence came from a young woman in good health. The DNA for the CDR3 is TGTGCCACCCCGGGCTACACCTTC. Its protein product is CATPGYTF.